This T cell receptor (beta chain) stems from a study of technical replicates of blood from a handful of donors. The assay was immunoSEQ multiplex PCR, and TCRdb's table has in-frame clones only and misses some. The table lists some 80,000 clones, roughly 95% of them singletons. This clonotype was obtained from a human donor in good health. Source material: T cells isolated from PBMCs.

Here the CDR3 reads CASSRLLEDTEAFF. The CDR3 DNA sequence: TGCGCCAGCAGCCGACTGCTTGAGGATACTGAAGCTTTCTTT. The chain carries TRBV4-1 and TRBJ1-1; D remains unclear. The germline CDR1 and CDR2 sequences are MGHRA and YSYEKL. Trimming took off 4 bases at V and 5 bases at J, with 14 bases between the two ends. CDR3 length: 14 amino acids.